The 18 T cell receptor beta chains below were found in one sample sequenced in a study of response to subunit inactivated influenza vaccine. TCRdb re-called the RT-PCR reads through MiXCR, storing one row per CDR3 protein. The profile shows around 850,000 distinct CDR3 sequences, roughly 18% of them singletons. The sequenced sample was PBMCs from blood, obtained 4 to 6 days after vaccination. The receptors here all came from a man aged 50 to 59 who received an inactivated influenza vaccine.

The chain recombines TRBV11-2 with TRBJ2-1, with D unresolved. The CDR3 is 19 amino acids. The V end was cut by 5 bases, the J end by 0 bases, with 23 bases between. Germline assignment: CDR1 SGHAT and CDR2 FQNNGV. The CDR3 region has the DNA TGTGCCAGCAGCGCGCGCCCTATGGGATTCTACAGCTCCTACAATGAGCAGTTCTTC. Translating it yields CASSARPMGFYSSYNEQFF.

This clonotype was detected a few times. This chain joins TRBV5-1 and TRBJ1-1; TRBD1 agrees at 7 bases. The CDR3 covers 14 residues. V trimming: 4 bases; J trimming: 7 bases; junction bases outside the gene matches: 10. In germline, CDR1 is SGHRS, CDR2 YFSETQ. This CDR3 is CASSIDRVGGEAFF. The CDR3, as DNA: TGCGCCAGCAGCATCGACAGGGTCGGGGGTGAAGCTTTCTTT. Drawing the rest from reference TRBV5-1 and TRBJ1-1, the complete variable domain is KAGVTQTPRYLIKTRGQQVTLSCSPISGHRSVSWYQQTPGQGLQFLFEYFSETQRNKGNFPGRFSGRQFSNSRSEMNVSTLELGDSALYLCASSIDRVGGEAFFGQGTRLTVV.

The rearrangement joins TRBV7-9 to TRBJ2-1; 9 bases align to TRBD1. The CDR3 length is 15 residues. The junction had 5 bases not matched to a gene; V was cut back by 7 bases and J by 1 base. Germline lookup yields CDR1 SEHNR and CDR2 FQNEAQ (reference sequence). The CDR3 sequence: CASNGGTGSYNEQFF. CDR3 nucleotides: TGTGCCAGCAATGGAGGGACAGGGTCCTACAATGAGCAGTTCTTC.

This sequence joins TRBV12-3 or TRBV12-4 and TRBJ2-3, with a tentative D call TRBD2 (7 bases). The length of the CDR3 is 18 residues. Trimming cost V 5 bases and J 6 bases, with 27 bases left between them. CDR3 loop: CASSPSERGAFRGDTQYF. In DNA, the CDR3 is TGTGCCAGCAGTCCTAGCGAACGGGGGGCATTTCGGGGGGATACGCAGTATTTT.

The J gene is TRBJ2-3, the V gene TRBV28; the match to TRBD1 covers 7 bases. The junction had 2 bases not matched to a gene; V was cut back by 4 bases and J by 4 bases. This CDR3 is built from 13 residues. The V gene's germline CDR1 is MDHEN and CDR2 SYDVKM. The CDR3 protein is CASSSTGADTQYF. The CDR3 DNA sequence: TGTGCCAGCAGTTCTACAGGGGCAGATACGCAGTATTTT.

This clonotype occurred a few times. The gene calls are TRBV6-5 and TRBJ1-2; a weak D match, TRBD1 (5 bases). The CDR3 totals 11 residues. V lost 5 bases to trimming and J lost 13 bases, with 14 bases between them. In germline, CDR1 is MNHEY, CDR2 SVGAGI. The CDR3 DNA reads TGTGCCAGCAGTGAATCAGGGTTTAGCACCTTC. Protein sequence: CASSESGFSTF.

This clonotype was recorded a few times. The V call is TRBV12-3 or TRBV12-4, the J call TRBJ2-3; no definite D call. The germline V and J ends were trimmed by 2 bases and 4 bases, with 7 bases remaining between them. This CDR3 contains 13 residues. The CDR3 spells CASSLFIPDTQYF. For the CDR3, the DNA is TGTGCCAGCAGTTTATTCATCCCAGATACGCAGTATTTT.

This sequence joins TRBV14 and TRBJ2-1, with D perhaps matching TRBD2 (6 bases). V shed 4 bases and J shed 0 bases, with 10 bases lying between them. Germline CDR1 SGHDN, CDR2 FVKESK. The CDR3 runs 15 residues. CDR3 bases: TGTGCCAGCAGCCCGGCGGGACTCTCCTACAATGAGCAGTTCTTC. Translating it yields CASSPAGLSYNEQFF. Combining the CDR3 with reference TRBV14 and TRBJ2-1 gives the whole variable domain EAGVTQFPSHSVIEKGQTVTLRCDPISGHDNLYWYRRVMGKEIKFLLHFVKESKQDESGMPNNRFLAERTGGTYSTLKVQPAELEDSGVYFCASSPAGLSYNEQFFGPGTRLTVL.

The table lists this clonotype with a few counts. The junction departs from the called germline gene at one end, perhaps through a read error. The J gene is TRBJ2-5, the V gene TRBV20-1; D tentatively reads TRBD1 or TRBD2 (7 bases each). Germline loops: CDR1 DFQATT, CDR2 SNEGSKA (reference sequence). CDR3 length: 15 residues. The CDR3 DNA follows: TGCAGTGCAAAGAAGTTGGGAGGGGGCGCAGAGACCCAGCACTTC. Translation: CSAKKLGGGAETQHF.

The chain uses TRBV10-3 and TRBJ1-1; D unresolved. The CDR3 consists of 13 residues. Germline lookup yields CDR1 ENHRY and CDR2 SYGVKD. V lost 4 bases and J lost 0, with 6 bases in between. CDR3 in amino acids: CAISGHMNTEAFF. The CDR3 DNA follows: TGTGCCATCAGTGGGCATATGAACACTGAAGCTTTCTTT.

This clonotype was seen more than once but under ten times. The V gene is TRBV4-1, the J gene TRBJ2-5; 13 bases are a match to TRBD2. The CDR3 length is 16 residues. V trimming: 2 bases; J trimming: 5 bases; junction bases outside the gene matches: 5. Germline assignment: CDR1 MGHRA and CDR2 YSYEKL. The CDR3 DNA is TGCGCCAGCAGCCAAACTAGCGGGGGGGCCCTGGAGACCCAGTACTTC. This sequence encodes CASSQTSGGALETQYF.

This clonotype has just one count. The chain carries TRBV11-3 and TRBJ2-1; 12 bases are a match to TRBD2. The CDR3 extends over 15 amino acids. V shed 4 bases and J 7 bases; nucleotides not matched to a gene: 5. The germline CDR1 and CDR2 sequences are SGHNT and YENEEA. The CDR3: CASSSTSGRMNEQFF. The DNA for the CDR3 is TGTGCCAGCAGCTCTACTAGCGGGAGGATGAATGAGCAGTTCTTC.

V usage is TRBV5-1 and J usage is TRBJ2-3; a weak D match, TRBD2 (6 bases). The CDR3 contains 16 residues. From germline, CDR1 is SGHRS and CDR2 YFSETQ. The ends were cut back, 2 bases at V and 0 bases at J, with 13 bases in the middle. Written as DNA, the CDR3 is TGCGCCAGCAGCTTAACAATAGCGGCTAGCACAGATACGCAGTATTTT. Translating gives CASSLTIAASTDTQYF. The full variable domain, rest sourced from reference TRBV5-1 and TRBJ2-3, is KAGVTQTPRYLIKTRGQQVTLSCSPISGHRSVSWYQQTPGQGLQFLFEYFSETQRNKGNFPGRFSGRQFSNSRSEMNVSTLELGDSALYLCASSLTIAASTDTQYFGPGTRLTVL.

The table lists this clonotype with a few counts. The chain recombines TRBV5-1 with TRBJ1-1, with TRBD1 matching over 7 bases. CDR1 is SGHRS, CDR2 YFSETQ, per germline. The CDR3 runs to 15 residues. With V trimmed by 4 bases and J by 2 bases, 8 bases remained unmatched. The CDR3 loop is CASSDWGTVNTEAFF. CDR3 nucleotides: TGCGCCAGCAGCGATTGGGGGACAGTTAACACTGAAGCTTTCTTT.

The chain has TRBV15 and TRBJ2-7; D call uncertain. Trimming stripped 1 base from V and 9 bases from J, with 10 bases between. The V gene's germline CDR1 is LNHNV and CDR2 YYDKDF (reference sequence). There are 12 residues in the CDR3. CDR3 in DNA: TGTGCCACCAGCAGAGGTAGTGAAGGGCAGTACTTC. It translates to CATSRGSEGQYF.

The chain couples TRBV12-3 or TRBV12-4 to TRBJ2-3; D call uncertain. This CDR3 has 12 residues. Trimming took 5 bases from V and 2 from J, leaving 5 bases between them. The CDR3 DNA reads as TGTGCCAGCAGTCATTACACAGATACGCAGTATTTT. Translating it yields CASSHYTDTQYF.

This clonotype was observed a handful of times. This chain links TRBV2 with TRBJ2-1, with 10 positions matching TRBD2. The germline V gene encodes CDR1 SNHLY and CDR2 FYNNEI. CDR3 size: 14 residues. V shed 9 bases, J shed 4 bases, and the junction held 6 bases outside the gene matches. DNA for the CDR3: TGTGCCAGTCGAGCGGGGGGGCAGTACAATGAGCAGTTCTTC. It translates to CASRAGGQYNEQFF. The full variable domain, in which reference TRBV2 and TRBJ2-1 provide the parts outside the CDR3, is EPEVTQTPSHQVTQMGQEVILRCVPISNHLYFYWYRQILGQKVEFLVSFYNNEISEKSEIFDDQFSVERPDGSNFTLKIRSTKLEDSAMYFCASRAGGQYNEQFFGPGTRLTVL.

This clonotype has only a few counts. The genes are TRBV20-1 and TRBJ2-3, with no clear D. V was shortened by 6 bases and J by 4 bases, with 11 bases between the two germline ends. This CDR3 region has 12 residues. Germline lookup yields CDR1 DFQATT and CDR2 SNEGSKA (reference sequence). The CDR3 nucleotides read TGCAGTGCCCCCGACCCCCCAGATACGCAGTATTTT. It specifies CSAPDPPDTQYF.